This T cell receptor (beta chain) derives from a study of T-cell reconstitution after alpha-beta-depleted transplantation in children. Study outcomes and limitations: It was surviving recipient T cells and thymic progenitors that gave some patients high TCRbeta diversity at day 60. Most T-cell counts and diversity one year after the transplant came from T cells that were newly produced. Expanded clones from the graft, numbering several hundred, reportedly supplied alpha-beta T cells about two months after transplant.

As it was prepared, the TCRbeta library received unique molecular identifiers. A single record per CDR3 protein comes from TCRdb applying MiXCR to the PCR reads. The sample holds hundreds of thousands of distinct CDR3 sequences, under 15% seen once. V lost 4 bases and J 2 bases, leaving 14 bases between the germline ends. The CDR3 is made up of 14 amino acids. Germline loops: CDR1 SQVTM, CDR2 ANQGSEA. Note on this clonotype: Its antigen is currently unknown.

This sequence joins TRBV29-1 and TRBJ2-5, with TRBD1 as a possible D gene (6 bases). The sequencing here drew on PBMCs, mostly from graft donor cells, taken 360 days after TCRalphabeta/CD19-depleted stem cell transplant. This receptor was obtained from a male patient under 18 who had a stem cell transplant for acute myeloid leukemia, so the T cells may come from the graft donor. CDR3 nucleotides: TGCAGCGTTGCAGGACAGACCGTTCAAGAGACCCAGTACTTC. Translation gives CSVAGQTVQETQYF.